The rows below give T cell receptor beta chains drawn from one sample of a study of OX40 agonist ivuxolimab in advanced cancers. Assay used: immunoSEQ multiplex PCR; TCRdb lists only in-frame clones, some missing. The sample lists fewer than 45,000 clones, more than 70% occurring once. The source material was CD4+ or CD8+ T cells sorted from blood, sampled in a trial of the OX40 agonist ivuxolimab. These receptors all come from an adult with an advanced solid tumor such as melanoma, head and neck, liver or kidney cancer. Both conserved end residues are trimmed from each CDR3. Fields, in order: V gene, J gene, CDR3 protein.

V: TRBV9
J: TRBJ1-2
CDR3: ASSKGGGIYYGYT

V: TRBV9
J: TRBJ1-3
CDR3: ASSTSGLGNTIY

V: TRBV7-2
J: TRBJ1-1
CDR3: ASSGAGQVNTEAF

V: TRBV6-5
J: TRBJ1-1
CDR3: ASSYDRTGGFEAF

V: TRBV7-3
J: TRBJ1-1
CDR3: ASSPTGNTEAF

V: TRBV19
J: TRBJ1-6
CDR3: ASTLRQHNSPLH

V: TRBV29-1
J: TRBJ2-3
CDR3: SVAGTSGGPDTQY

V: TRBV19
J: TRBJ2-7
CDR3: ASSMSYGTGGMDEQY

V: TRBV6-6
J: TRBJ2-3
CDR3: ASSYSPGQGTQY

V: TRBV25-1
J: TRBJ1-1
CDR3: ASSDPLKGDTEAF

V: TRBV5-4
J: TRBJ2-4
CDR3: ASSSRDRVDIQY

V: TRBV6-1
J: TRBJ1-1
CDR3: ASSEAWGIEAF

V: TRBV6-6
J: TRBJ1-2
CDR3: ASSYIIGDYGYT

V: TRBV29-1
J: TRBJ1-1
CDR3: SVRKDRMNTEAF

V: TRBV7-9
J: TRBJ2-3
CDR3: ASSPLAPQY

V: TRBV30
J: TRBJ2-2
CDR3: AWNRRRAIGIGELF

V: TRBV5-1
J: TRBJ1-4
CDR3: ASSLYSNEKLF

V: TRBV10-3
J: TRBJ2-5
CDR3: AISALGGEQY

V: TRBV6-5
J: TRBJ2-7
CDR3: ASSYSRIRGGEQY

V: TRBV6-5
J: TRBJ1-2
CDR3: ASSSRPTVYGYT

V: TRBV9
J: TRBJ1-5
CDR3: ASSADTGGLQPQH

V: TRBV11-2
J: TRBJ2-5
CDR3: ASSGQSPGTTRGTQY

V: TRBV19
J: TRBJ1-2
CDR3: ASSISTGQGGYT

V: TRBV11-3
J: TRBJ2-5
CDR3: ASSPTYGQETQY

V: TRBV7-2
J: TRBJ2-2
CDR3: AVLSGFLPGELF

V: TRBV5-1
J: TRBJ1-2
CDR3: ASSLEGQLNYGYT

V: TRBV11-1
J: TRBJ2-2
CDR3: ASSRQGVTGELF

V: TRBV4-1
J: TRBJ2-7
CDR3: ASSQLWRGGRNEQY

V: TRBV5-1
J: TRBJ2-7
CDR3: ASSLGSIGRRIEQY

V: TRBV11-2
J: TRBJ2-5
CDR3: ASSLTTTLLASQY

V: TRBV11-2
J: TRBJ2-2
CDR3: ASSRGGYTGELF

V: TRBV28
J: TRBJ1-4
CDR3: ASSSGRSGRSEKLF

V: TRBV7-9
J: TRBJ2-1
CDR3: ASSLPGNSYNEQF

V: TRBV14
J: TRBJ1-4
CDR3: ASSQDPPSQGWNEKLF

V: TRBV6-1
J: TRBJ1-1
CDR3: ASSPSLVDTEAF

V: TRBV6-5
J: TRBJ2-7
CDR3: ASTLGYEQY

V: TRBV2
J: TRBJ2-1
CDR3: ASSTSGGATGEQF

V: TRBV4-2
J: TRBJ1-5
CDR3: ASSQFGDGGGQPQH

V: TRBV7-9
J: TRBJ2-4
CDR3: ASSRDRGGDIQY

V: TRBV2
J: TRBJ2-3
CDR3: AATGQVADTQY

V: TRBV5-1
J: TRBJ1-4
CDR3: ASSFGQGVTNEKLF

V: TRBV6-1
J: TRBJ1-4
CDR3: ASTLWAGVNEKLF

V: TRBV4-2
J: TRBJ2-7
CDR3: ASSQGYAGQGAYEQY

V: TRBV11-2
J: TRBJ2-3
CDR3: ASSPLGGASTDTQY

V: TRBV5-6
J: TRBJ1-2
CDR3: ASSWGITTNYGYT

V: TRBV7-5
J: TRBJ1-1
CDR3: ARSPMETGERTEKNTEAF

V: TRBV6-6
J: TRBJ1-2
CDR3: ASSYGGGGYT

V: TRBV11-1
J: TRBJ1-4
CDR3: ASSPGGRRDEKLF

V: TRBV2
J: TRBJ2-5
CDR3: ASSEYAQETQY

V: TRBV11-3
J: TRBJ2-1
CDR3: ASSLEGTLGNNEQF

V: TRBV5-1
J: TRBJ1-2
CDR3: ASSLDSSNYGYT

V: TRBV7-2
J: TRBJ2-7
CDR3: ASSLGSAVSSYEQY

V: TRBV7-3
J: TRBJ2-7
CDR3: ASSLSPGDEQY

V: TRBV30
J: TRBJ2-7
CDR3: AWSAGTGGREQY

V: TRBV9
J: TRBJ2-3
CDR3: ASSPRTGGAGDTQY

V: TRBV7-2
J: TRBJ2-1
CDR3: ASSLFGGQSSYNEQF

V: TRBV5-1
J: TRBJ1-3
CDR3: ASSPRYQVGGNTIY